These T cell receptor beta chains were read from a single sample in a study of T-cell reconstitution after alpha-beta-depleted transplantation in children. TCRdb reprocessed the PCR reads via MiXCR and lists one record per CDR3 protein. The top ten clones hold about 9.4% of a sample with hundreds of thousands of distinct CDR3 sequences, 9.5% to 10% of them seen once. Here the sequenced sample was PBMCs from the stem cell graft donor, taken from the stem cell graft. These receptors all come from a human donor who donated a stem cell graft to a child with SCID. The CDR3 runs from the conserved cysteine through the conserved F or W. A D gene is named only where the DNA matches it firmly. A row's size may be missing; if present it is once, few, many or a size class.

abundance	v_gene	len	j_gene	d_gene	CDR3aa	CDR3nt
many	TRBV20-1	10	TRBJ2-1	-	CSAYYNEQFF	TGCAGTGCTTATTACAATGAGCAGTTCTTC
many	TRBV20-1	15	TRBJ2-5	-	CSARDLREVMETQYF	TGCAGTGCTAGAGATCTCAGGGAGGTTATGGAGACCCAGTACTTC
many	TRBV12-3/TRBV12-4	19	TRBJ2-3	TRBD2	CASTSSRWGGETSTDTQYF	TGTGCCAGCACCTCCAGCCGATGGGGGGGGGAAACTAGCACAGATACGCAGTATTTT
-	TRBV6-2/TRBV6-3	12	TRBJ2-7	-	CASRGGVYEQYF	TGTGCCAGCAGAGGAGGGGTATACGAGCAGTACTTC
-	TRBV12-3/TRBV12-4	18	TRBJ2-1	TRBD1	CASSPRDRGLLSYNEQFF	TGTGCCAGCAGTCCCAGGGACAGGGGGCTATTATCCTACAATGAGCAGTTCTTC
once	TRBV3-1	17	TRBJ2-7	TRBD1	CATTQGTALRSSYEQYF	TGTGCCACCACCCAAGGGACAGCGCTAAGGAGCTCCTACGAGCAGTACTTC
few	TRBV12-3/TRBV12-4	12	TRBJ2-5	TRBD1	CATTTGQETQYF	TGTGCCACCACGACAGGGCAAGAGACCCAGTACTTC
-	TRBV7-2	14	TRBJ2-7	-	CASSITGGLYEQYF	TGTGCCAGCAGCATCACAGGAGGGCTCTACGAGCAGTACTTC
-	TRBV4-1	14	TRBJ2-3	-	CASSQAGTGYTQYF	TGCGCCAGCAGCCAAGCGGGGACGGGATATACGCAGTATTTT
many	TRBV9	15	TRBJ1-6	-	CASSAGGRGNSPLHF	TGTGCCAGCAGCGCGGGGGGGCGGGGAAATTCACCCCTCCACTTT
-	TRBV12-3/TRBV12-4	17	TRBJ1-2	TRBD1	CASSSLPGQGGSYGYTF	TGTGCCAGCAGTTCTCTACCGGGACAGGGTGGCTCCTATGGCTACACCTTC
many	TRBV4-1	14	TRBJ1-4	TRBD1	CASSQGDRDEKLFF	TGCGCCAGCAGCCAAGGGGACAGGGATGAAAAACTGTTTTTT
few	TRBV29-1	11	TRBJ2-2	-	CSVGSAGELFF	TGCAGCGTAGGGTCAGCCGGGGAGCTGTTTTTT
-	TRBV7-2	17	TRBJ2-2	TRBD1	CASSSGGQGPGTGELFF	TGTGCCAGCAGCTCTGGGGGACAGGGGCCGGGTACCGGGGAGCTGTTTTTT
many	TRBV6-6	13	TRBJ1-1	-	CASSLLENTEAFF	TGTGCCAGCAGCCTTCTCGAGAACACTGAAGCTTTCTTT
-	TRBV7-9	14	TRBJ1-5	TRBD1	CASSETGKGQPQHF	TGTGCCAGCAGCGAGACAGGGAAGGGGCAGCCCCAGCATTTT
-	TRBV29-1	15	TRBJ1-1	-	CSVEGQGGVNTEAFF	TGCAGCGTTGAGGGGCAGGGAGGCGTGAACACTGAAGCTTTCTTT
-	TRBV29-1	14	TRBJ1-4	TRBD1	CSVGTGGANEKLFF	TGCAGCGTCGGAACAGGGGGCGCAAATGAAAAACTGTTTTTT
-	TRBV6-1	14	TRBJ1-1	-	CASTRGWDATEAFF	TGTGCCAGCACCCGGGGATGGGACGCCACTGAAGCTTTCTTT
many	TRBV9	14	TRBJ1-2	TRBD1	CASSVLQGGYGYTF	TGTGCCAGCAGCGTACTACAGGGGGGCTATGGCTACACCTTC
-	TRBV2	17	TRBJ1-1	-	CASSISPPSSLTTEAFF	TGTGCCAGCAGTATTTCCCCCCCTTCAAGCCTTACCACTGAAGCTTTCTTT
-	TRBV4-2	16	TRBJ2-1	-	CASSQGAVRSYNEQFF	TGTGCCAGCAGCCAGGGCGCGGTGCGCTCCTACAATGAGCAGTTCTTC
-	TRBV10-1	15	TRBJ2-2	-	CASSVRTGAAGELFF	TGCGCCAGCAGTGTAAGGACGGGGGCAGCCGGGGAGCTGTTTTTT